What follows are 30 T cell receptor beta chains derived from one specimen sequenced in a study of blood T cell repertoires in COVID-19. Data came from immunoSEQ multiplex PCR; TCRdb stores just in-frame clones and leaves some out. The sample shows hundreds of thousands of clones, about 93% of them seen only once. Sequenced sample: peripheral blood. These receptors originate from a young woman who had recovered from COVID-19.

V is TRBV6-5 and J is TRBJ1-1; possible D gene TRBD1, 6 bases. In germline, CDR1 is MNHEY, CDR2 SVGAGI. The CDR3 has 14 residues. V was trimmed by 6 bases and J by 6 bases, leaving 17 bases between them. CDR3 region: CASRSTGIKSEAFF. The CDR3 DNA follows: TGTGCCAGCAGATCCACAGGGATTAAGTCTGAAGCTTTCTTT.

The V call is TRBV4-3, the J call TRBJ1-6; D is perhaps TRBD1 (5 bases). The V gene's germline CDR1 is LGHNA and CDR2 YSLEER. Between the trimmed V and J ends, which lost 0 bases and 11 bases, there was a span of 14 bases. This CDR3 has 15 residues. CDR3 sequence (DNA): TGCGCCAGCAGCCAAGATCAAGGGGACTGGGCACCCCTCCACTTT. This gives the protein CASSQDQGDWAPLHF.

This clone came up once. CDR3 sequence (DNA): TGTGCCAGCAGTGCCGAGACAACTAGCACAGATACGCAGTATTTT. This sequence encodes CASSAETTSTDTQYF. The chain is built from TRBV6-4 and TRBJ2-3, with unresolved D. The V end lost 4 bases, the J end lost 0 bases, and 11 bases lay between the germline ends. Looked up from germline, CDR1 is MRHNA and CDR2 is SNTAGT. This CDR3 has 15 amino acids.

The chain combines TRBV5-1 with TRBJ1-2; possible D gene TRBD1, 5 bases. The germline gives CDR1 SGHRS, CDR2 YFSETQ. This CDR3 spans 13 amino acids. Trimming took 6 bases from V and 5 from J, leaving 14 bases between them. The CDR3 spells CASTRRGYYGYTF. In DNA, the CDR3 is TGCGCCAGCACCCGGCGGGGGTATTATGGCTACACCTTC.

The chain carries TRBV11-3 and TRBJ2-2, with TRBD2 matching 15 bases. The CDR3 spans 17 residues. Per the germline V gene, CDR1 is SGHNT and CDR2 is YENEEA. V lost 5 bases, J lost 4 bases, and 5 bases stayed unmatched. The CDR3 is CASSPGGLAGGTGELFF. CDR3 coding DNA: TGTGCCAGCAGCCCAGGGGGACTAGCGGGAGGCACCGGGGAGCTGTTTTTT.

The gene calls are TRBV9 and TRBJ2-2; 7 nucleotides agree with TRBD1. The CDR3 is made up of 14 amino acids. Trimming cost V 6 bases and J 4 bases; bases outside gene matches: 6. From germline, CDR1 is SGDLS and CDR2 YYNGEE. CDR3 amino acids: CASNRQGGTGELFF. The CDR3 DNA follows: TGTGCCAGCAACCGACAGGGCGGCACCGGGGAGCTGTTTTTT.

The V call is TRBV7-9, the J call TRBJ2-1; 7 positions agree with TRBD2. Germline loops: CDR1 SEHNR, CDR2 FQNEAQ (reference sequence). There are 17 residues in the CDR3. After removal of 3 bases from V and 5 bases from J, the junction contained 13 bases not matched to a gene. The CDR3 here is CASSLIYRLAANNEQFF. CDR3 coding DNA: TGTGCCAGCAGCTTGATATATCGTCTAGCGGCGAACAATGAGCAGTTCTTC.

This clone has only a few counts. This rearrangement joins TRBV15 to TRBJ1-5; the D is unclear. The V gene lost 1 base and the J gene lost 3 bases, with 13 bases spanning the gap. CDR1 is LNHNV and CDR2 is YYDKDF in the germline V gene (reference sequence). CDR3 length: 16 amino acids. CDR3: CATSRATDGFNQPQHF. The CDR3 coding sequence is TGTGCCACCAGCAGAGCCACAGACGGTTTCAATCAGCCCCAGCATTTT.

V and J are TRBV13 and TRBJ2-7; D is unclear. CDR1 is PRHDT, CDR2 FYEKMQ, per germline (reference sequence). The CDR3 extends over 14 amino acids. Trimming took 7 bases from V and 3 from J, leaving 16 bases between them. DNA of the CDR3: TGTGCCAGCATCAAACTTAACTACAACTACGAGCAGTACGTC. This encodes CASIKLNYNYEQYV.

V and J are TRBV11-3 and TRBJ2-3, with 8 positions matching TRBD1. In germline, CDR1 is SGHNT, CDR2 YENEEA. Germline trimming cut 5 bases from V and 1 base from J; bases unmatched to any gene: 8. The CDR3 sequence is 16 residues long. CDR3 sequence reads: CASSRRPGQGTDTQYF. CDR3 DNA: TGTGCCAGCAGCCGCAGACCGGGACAGGGCACAGATACGCAGTATTTT. Using reference TRBV11-3 and TRBJ2-3 for the parts outside the CDR3, the full variable domain is EAGVVQSPRYKIIEKKQPVAFWCNPISGHNTLYWYLQNLGQGPELLIRYENEEAVDDSQLPKDRFSAERLKGVDSTLKIQPAELGDSAVYLCASSRRPGQGTDTQYFGPGTRLTVL.

In this sample, this clone turned up many times. Within the sample, other DNA sequences also encode this same CDR3. The V and J genes are TRBV11-2 and TRBJ2-1; 11 bases align to TRBD2. V shed 3 bases and J 4 bases; nucleotides not matched to a gene: 2. Germline V gene lookup returns CDR1 SGHAT and CDR2 FQNNGV. The CDR3 covers 15 residues. The CDR3 protein is CASSLGLAEYNEQFF. The CDR3 region has the DNA TGTGCCAGCAGCTTGGGACTAGCGGAATACAATGAGCAGTTCTTC. Complete variable domain (other parts from reference TRBV11-2 and TRBJ2-1): EAGVAQSPRYKIIEKRQSVAFWCNPISGHATLYWYQQILGQGPKLLIQFQNNGVVDDSQLPKDRFSAERLKGVDSTLKIQPAKLEDSAVYLCASSLGLAEYNEQFFGPGTRLTVL.

The V call is TRBV27, the J call TRBJ2-3; D possibly corresponds to TRBD1 (5 bases). Germline-derived CDR1 and CDR2 are MNHEY and SMNVEV (reference sequence). CDR3 length: 16 residues. Trimming took 2 bases from V and 6 from J, leaving 18 bases between them. The CDR3 here is CASSLQGSPHMDTQYF. CDR3 bases: TGTGCCAGCAGTTTACAGGGTTCCCCACACATGGATACGCAGTATTTT.

CDR3: CATSSYRGQSPLHF. CDR3 DNA: TGTGCCACCAGCAGCTACAGGGGACAATCACCCCTCCACTTT. The genes are TRBV15 and TRBJ1-6; 7 bases map to TRBD1. Germline loops: CDR1 LNHNV, CDR2 YYDKDF (reference sequence). V was pared by 3 bases and J by 10 bases, with 6 bases of the junction left unmatched. The CDR3 has 14 amino acids.

The chain links TRBV5-4 to TRBJ2-1; D might be TRBD2 (5 bases). Germline V gives CDR1 SGHNT, CDR2 YYREEE (reference sequence). The CDR3 extends over 16 amino acids. V lost 4 bases and J 6 bases, leaving 20 bases between the germline ends. CDR3 nucleotides: TGTGCCAGCAGCCTGCAACAGCGGTCCTCCCTCAATGAGCAGTTCTTC. Its translation: CASSLQQRSSLNEQFF. The full variable domain, rest sourced from reference TRBV5-4 and TRBJ2-1, is ETGVTQSPTHLIKTRGQQVTLRCSSQSGHNTVSWYQQALGQGPQFIFQYYREEENGRGNFPPRFSGLQFPNYSSELNVNALELDDSALYLCASSLQQRSSLNEQFFGPGTRLTVL.

This clone turned up a few times. J is TRBJ1-1 and V is TRBV15; D is undetermined. CDR1 is LNHNV and CDR2 is YYDKDF in the germline V gene (reference sequence). V lost 2 bases and J 1 base, leaving 2 bases between the germline ends. The CDR3 runs 12 residues. The CDR3: CATSRQNTEAFF. For the CDR3, the DNA is TGTGCCACCAGCAGACAGAACACTGAAGCTTTCTTT.

J is TRBJ2-2 and V is TRBV6-6; TRBD2 might be the D (5 bases). The germline V gene has CDR1 MNHNY and CDR2 SVGAGI (reference sequence). V was pared by 5 bases and J by 2 bases, with 15 bases between. CDR3 length equals 16 residues. DNA for the CDR3: TGTGCCAGCAGTCGAAAGTGGCGGGCTAACACCGGGGAGCTGTTTTTT. The encoded protein is CASSRKWRANTGELFF.

This rearrangement joins TRBV18 to TRBJ1-1, with D possibly being TRBD1 (5 bases). Germline V gene lookup returns CDR1 KGHSH and CDR2 LQKENI. Between the trimmed V and J ends, which lost 4 bases and 2 bases, there was a span of 14 bases. This CDR3 spans 15 amino acids. The CDR3 bases are TGTGCCAGCTCACTTTTCGGGGGGGGAAACACTGAAGCTTTCTTT. It yields the protein CASSLFGGGNTEAFF. The variable domain in full, with the rest retrieved from reference TRBV18 and TRBJ1-1, is NAGVMQNPRHLVRRRGQEARLRCSPMKGHSHVYWYRQLPEEGLKFMVYLQKENIIDESGMPKERFSAEFPKEGPSILRIQQVVRGDSAAYFCASSLFGGGNTEAFFGQGTRLTVV.

This rearrangement joins TRBV5-4 to TRBJ2-7; tentative D call: TRBD2 (6 bases). Trimming took 2 bases from V and 4 from J, leaving 10 bases between them. The germline gives CDR1 SGHNT, CDR2 YYREEE (reference sequence). This CDR3 is built from 13 residues. CDR3 loop: CASSFQAGYEQYV. The DNA for the CDR3 is TGTGCCAGCAGCTTTCAGGCGGGGTACGAGCAGTACGTC.

J is TRBJ2-1 and V is TRBV19, with 12 bases identical to TRBD2. This CDR3 spans 16 amino acids. The ends lost 6 bases at V and 3 bases at J; junction bases unmatched: 6. Germline V lookup: CDR1 LNHDA, CDR2 SQIVND (reference sequence). Here the CDR3 reads CASSRLAGANYNEQFF. The CDR3 nucleotides are TGTGCCAGTAGCAGACTAGCGGGGGCTAACTACAATGAGCAGTTCTTC. The full variable domain, completed using reference TRBV19 and TRBJ2-1, is DGGITQSPKYLFRKEGQNVTLSCEQNLNHDAMYWYRQDPGQGLRLIYYSQIVNDFQKGDIAEGYSVSREKKESFPLTVTSAQKNPTAFYLCASSRLAGANYNEQFFGPGTRLTVL.

The chain couples TRBV7-9 to TRBJ2-1, with TRBD1 matching 7 bases. V lost 8 bases and J lost 7; bases outside the gene matches: 8. Germline lookup yields CDR1 SEHNR and CDR2 FQNEAQ (reference sequence). This CDR3 is built from 13 residues. The CDR3 coding sequence is TGTGCCAGCCAGGGGGTGGGCCCAAATGAGCAGTTCTTC. It is translated as CASQGVGPNEQFF.

The chain uses TRBV12-5 and TRBJ2-5; 9 bases are shared with TRBD2. V shed 5 bases, J shed 3 bases, and the junction held 1 base outside the gene matches. CDR1 is LGHNT, CDR2 FRNRAP, per germline. This CDR3 is 13 amino acids long. DNA for the CDR3: TGTGCTAGTGGTGCTAGCGGGGAAGAGACCCAGTACTTC. Its protein product is CASGASGEETQYF. Together with reference TRBV12-5 and TRBJ2-5, the CDR3 gives the full variable domain: DARVTQTPRHKVTEMGQEVTMRCQPILGHNTVFWYRQTMMQGLELLAYFRNRAPLDDSGMPKDRFSAEMPDATLATLKIQPSEPRDSAVYFCASGASGEETQYFGPGTRLLVL.

The chain links TRBV13 to TRBJ1-3, with D uncertain. V gave up 1 base and J gave up 0 bases, with 10 bases separating them. The CDR3 spans 16 residues. Germline V gene sequence: CDR1 PRHDT, CDR2 FYEKMQ (reference sequence). The CDR3 DNA reads as TGTGCCAGCAGCTTAGTTGAGGGTCTCTCTGGAAACACCATATATTTT. Translating gives CASSLVEGLSGNTIYF.

The chain's CDR3 is CATSDPLVRGSSYNEQFF. The CDR3 nucleotides read TGTGCCACCAGTGACCCTCTGGTAAGGGGGAGCTCCTACAATGAGCAGTTCTTC. The chain couples TRBV24-1 to TRBJ2-1; weak D call: TRBD1 (6 bases). V was cut by 4 bases and J by 0 bases, with 18 bases left in between. This CDR3 spans 18 amino acids. Germline CDR1 reads KGHDR; CDR2 reads SFDVKD.

Points on this clone: This same CDR3 is encoded by further DNA sequences in the sample. The chain recombines TRBV19 with TRBJ1-4; D is possibly TRBD1 (5 bases). This CDR3 region has 14 residues. Trimming pared 3 bases from V and 8 bases from J, leaving 13 bases between. CDR1 is LNHDA and CDR2 is SQIVND in the germline V gene (reference sequence). The CDR3 here is CASSIRQGGEKLFF. The DNA for the CDR3 is TGTGCCAGTAGTATTCGGCAGGGTGGGGAAAAACTGTTTTTT.

The chain has TRBV11-2 and TRBJ1-5; 7 nucleotides agree with TRBD1. Germline CDR1 SGHAT, CDR2 FQNNGV. Losses at the gene ends were 5 bases for V and 5 bases for J; bases not matched to a gene: 9. This CDR3 spans 15 amino acids. Written as DNA, the CDR3 is TGTGCCAGCAGCGAAAACCACAGGGGCCATCAGCCCCAGCATTTT. The encoded protein is CASSENHRGHQPQHF.

V and J are TRBV7-8 and TRBJ2-2; D gene uncertain. The V end lost 3 bases, the J end lost 1 base, and 3 bases lay between the germline ends. The CDR3 extends over 13 amino acids. The germline V gene has CDR1 SGHVS and CDR2 FQNEAQ. Here the CDR3 DNA reads TGTGCCAGCAGCTTCATGAACACCGGGGAGCTGTTTTTT. Its translation is CASSFMNTGELFF.

The gene calls are TRBV7-9 and TRBJ1-1; 7 bases fit TRBD1. The junction had 10 bases not matched to a gene; V was cut back by 8 bases and J by 4 bases. Germline values: CDR1 SEHNR, CDR2 FQNEAQ (reference sequence). This CDR3 is built from 14 residues. CDR3 bases: TGTGCCAGCCTCTTCCAGGGGGACAGCACTGAAGCTTTCTTT. This codes for CASLFQGDSTEAFF.

The chain joins TRBV4-3 to TRBJ2-2, with unresolved D. The CDR3 is 16 amino acids. The germline V gene has CDR1 LGHNA and CDR2 YSLEER. V lost 0 bases, J lost 6 bases, and 14 bases lay in between. The CDR3: CASSQELVVLPGELFF. CDR3 bases: TGCGCCAGCAGCCAAGAATTGGTTGTGCTACCCGGGGAGCTGTTTTTT.

The rearrangement links TRBV3-1 (or the pseudogene TRBV3-2) to TRBJ2-7; TRBD2 matches 10 bases. The germline V gene encodes CDR1 LGHDT and CDR2 YNNKEL (reference sequence). The V segment lost 2 bases and the J segment 0 bases; nucleotides outside the gene matches: 4. This CDR3 has 16 amino acids. CDR3 nucleotide sequence: TGTGCCAGCAGCCAAAGACTAGCGGGCCCCTCCTACGAGCAGTACGTC. Translating gives CASSQRLAGPSYEQYV.

This clone was detected only once. The rearrangement uses TRBV5-6 and TRBJ1-5; a weak D match, TRBD1 (5 bases). The CDR3 totals 19 residues. CDR1 SGHDT and CDR2 YYEEEE come from the germline V gene. V was clipped by 1 base and J by 0 bases, with 20 bases between them. CDR3 in amino acids: CASSLFRRAGVSSNQPQHF. In nucleotides, the CDR3 is TGTGCCAGCAGCTTGTTTCGCAGGGCAGGCGTGAGTAGCAATCAGCCCCAGCATTTT. Combining the CDR3 with reference TRBV5-6 and TRBJ1-5 gives the whole variable domain DAGVTQSPTHLIKTRGQQVTLRCSPKSGHDTVSWYQQALGQGPQFIFQYYEEEERQRGNFPDRFSGHQFPNYSSELNVNALLLGDSALYLCASSLFRRAGVSSNQPQHFGDGTRLSIL.